The 21 T cell receptor beta chains below come from one sample, sequenced in a study of CD8+ T cells in alopecia areata. Isolated RNA was reverse transcribed into cDNA used as the sequencing template. Method: immunoSEQ multiplex PCR; TCRdb's copy keeps in-frame clones and lacks some. The sample yields approximately 150,000 clones, 70% to 90% seen once. Treatment here: oral pan-JAK inhibitor, 5-10 mg twice daily. Sequenced material: CD8+ T cells sorted from blood, taken at week 4, from a patient treated with tofacitinib. These receptors were taken from a human donor with alopecia areata.

The chain carries TRBV29-1 and TRBJ2-5; 7 bases line up with TRBD1. The DNA end favors TRBJ2-7, so the J call may be wrong. This CDR3 is built from 12 residues. Germline values: CDR1 SQVTM, CDR2 ANQGSEA. CDR3 protein: CSVPQGDYEQYF. The CDR3 coding sequence is TGCAGCGTTCCCCAGGGGGATTACGAGCAGTACTTC.

The V call is TRBV4-1, the J call TRBJ2-7; 8 nucleotides align to TRBD2. The CDR3 extends over 15 amino acids. The germline V gene has CDR1 MGHRA and CDR2 YSYEKL. V was pared by 1 base and J by 4 bases, with 6 bases of the junction left unmatched. The chain's CDR3 is CASSQGPSGGYEQYF. The DNA of the CDR3 is TGCGCCAGCAGCCAAGGTCCGTCGGGAGGGTACGAGCAGTACTTC.

The gene calls are TRBV29-1 and TRBJ2-7, with D tentatively TRBD1 (6 bases). V dropped 6 bases and J dropped 3 bases, with 18 bases sitting between them. The V gene's germline CDR1 is SQVTM and CDR2 ANQGSEA. The CDR3 is 14 amino acids. CDR3 region: CSVIDRSTGYEQYF. For the CDR3, the DNA is TGCAGCGTCATTGACAGGTCGACGGGCTACGAGCAGTACTTC.

The J gene is TRBJ1-6, the V gene TRBV7-6, with 12 positions matching TRBD1. Germline V CDR1 and CDR2: SGHVS, FNYEAQ. The CDR3 loop spans 15 amino acids. Trimming at V came to 2 bases and at J to 9 bases, leaving 2 bases not matched to a gene. CDR3 DNA sequence: TGTGCCAGCAGCTTAAAGGGACAGGGGGCTTCACCCCTCCACTTT. Encoded protein: CASSLKGQGASPLHF.

The chain couples TRBV7-6 to TRBJ1-1, with D possibly TRBD1 on 6 matching bases. The CDR3 extends over 15 amino acids. Germline CDR1 reads SGHVS; CDR2 reads FNYEAQ. V lost 3 bases and J lost 1, with 12 bases in between. CDR3 DNA sequence: TGTGCCAGCAGCTTCGAGACAGGAACGAACACTGAAGCTTTCTTT. This codes for CASSFETGTNTEAFF.

V is TRBV6-5 and J is TRBJ1-5, with D perhaps TRBD1 (5 bases). Germline values: CDR1 MNHEY, CDR2 SVGAGI. Trimming took off 4 bases at V and 4 bases at J, with 11 bases between the two ends. The CDR3 is made up of 14 amino acids. The CDR3 region is CASSFGATNQPQHF. CDR3 nucleotide sequence: TGTGCCAGCAGTTTTGGGGCCACTAATCAGCCCCAGCATTTT.

J is TRBJ1-5 and V is TRBV15; TRBD1 matches at 9 bases. The length of the CDR3 is 15 residues. The ends lost 1 base at V and 4 bases at J; junction bases unmatched: 2. The germline V gene encodes CDR1 LNHNV and CDR2 YYDKDF (reference sequence). In nucleotides, the CDR3 is TGTGCCACCAGCAGAGGGGACAGGGATAATCAGCCCCAGCATTTT. Translated, it gives CATSRGDRDNQPQHF.

The chain combines TRBV29-1 with TRBJ2-3, with 7 bases lining up with TRBD2. J gave up 1 base and V 2 bases, and 9 bases lay outside the gene matches. Germline assignment: CDR1 SQVTM and CDR2 ANQGSEA. CDR3 length: 16 amino acids. In DNA, the CDR3 is TGCAGCGTTGAAATCGTGGCTAGCGGACGCACAGATACGCAGTATTTT. Its protein is CSVEIVASGRTDTQYF.

This clone has a single count. V gene TRBV4-1 combines with J gene TRBJ2-5; 8 nucleotides line up with TRBD2. This CDR3 region has 17 residues. The V and J ends lost 1 base and 2 bases, in that order; junction bases with no gene match: 9. Germline V gives CDR1 MGHRA, CDR2 YSYEKL. CDR3 sequence reads: CASSQAESGRVQETQYF. The CDR3 nucleotides are TGCGCCAGCAGCCAAGCCGAAAGCGGGAGAGTACAAGAGACCCAGTACTTC.

The chain couples TRBV14 to TRBJ2-7; possibly TRBD2 for D (6 bases). The CDR3 extends over 13 amino acids. Germline CDR1 reads SGHDN; CDR2 reads FVKESK. V lost 1 base to trimming and J lost 6 bases, with 10 bases between them. CDR3 sequence (DNA): TGTGCCAGCAGCCAAGGCGGGGCATTCGAGCAGTACTTC. This encodes CASSQGGAFEQYF.

The genes are TRBV10-3 and TRBJ1-1; 8 bases match TRBD1. The V segment lost 4 bases and the J segment 8 bases; nucleotides outside the gene matches: 3. This CDR3 has 12 residues. Germline assignment: CDR1 ENHRY and CDR2 SYGVKD. CDR3 region: CAISAGTGEAFF. The CDR3 coding sequence is TGTGCCATCAGTGCCGGGACAGGAGAAGCTTTCTTT.

This sequence joins TRBV29-1 and TRBJ1-1; D is unresolved. The CDR3 spans 11 residues. Germline lookup yields CDR1 SQVTM and CDR2 ANQGSEA. Between the trimmed V and J ends, which lost 5 bases and 4 bases, there was a span of 8 bases. The CDR3 region is CSVFGSTEAFF. The CDR3 nucleotides read TGCAGCGTTTTTGGTAGCACTGAAGCTTTCTTT.

This clone is a singleton in its sample. V gene TRBV6-5 combines with J gene TRBJ1-2, with 9 bases matching TRBD1. Per germline, CDR1 MNHEY and CDR2 SVGAGI. The CDR3 extends over 13 amino acids. J lost 7 bases, V lost 7 bases, and 7 bases had no gene match. In DNA, the CDR3 is TGTGCCAGCATGGACAGGGGCGGCGGTGGCTACACCTTC. Amino acids: CASMDRGGGGYTF.

V gene TRBV10-3 combines with J gene TRBJ2-1; 9 nucleotides line up with TRBD2. There are 14 residues in the CDR3. The V segment lost 2 bases and the J segment 8 bases; nucleotides outside the gene matches: 4. Germline CDR1 reads ENHRY; CDR2 reads SYGVKD. CDR3 amino acids: CAISEGGGVYEQFF. Here the CDR3 DNA reads TGTGCCATCAGTGAGGGCGGGGGGGTTTATGAGCAGTTCTTC.

The rearrangement uses TRBV7-3 and TRBJ2-7, with D perhaps matching TRBD2 (6 bases). The CDR3 loop spans 15 amino acids. Per germline, CDR1 SGHTA and CDR2 FQGTGA. V lost 5 bases to trimming and J lost 3 bases, with 17 bases between them. The CDR3 sequence is CASSPSVGEDYEQYF. The CDR3 DNA reads TGTGCCAGCAGCCCTAGTGTGGGGGAGGACTACGAGCAGTACTTC.

This sequence joins TRBV19 and TRBJ2-1; 10 bases align to TRBD1. V was clipped by 4 bases and J by 9 bases; unmatched bases: 9. Germline values: CDR1 LNHDA, CDR2 SQIVND (reference sequence). The CDR3 has 15 residues. DNA for the CDR3: TGTGCCAGTAGTAAGGACAGGGGGTCGTCGAGTGAGCAGTTCTTC. This codes for CASSKDRGSSSEQFF.

The CDR3 bases are TGTGCCAGCAGCCCAGTAGCGGGGGGGCCATACGAGCAGTACTTC. Translated, it gives CASSPVAGGPYEQYF. This rearrangement joins TRBV9 to TRBJ2-7; TRBD2 agrees at 11 bases. With 4 bases clipped from V and 4 bases from J, the junction kept 7 bases outside the gene matches. The CDR3 loop spans 15 amino acids. Germline V gives CDR1 SGDLS, CDR2 YYNGEE.

The rearrangement links TRBV27 to TRBJ2-2; no clear D gene. This CDR3 comprises 13 residues. Trimming pared 5 bases from V and 3 bases from J, leaving 7 bases between. Looked up from germline, CDR1 is MNHEY and CDR2 is SMNVEV (reference sequence). The chain's CDR3 is CASSPLDTGELFF. In nucleotides, the CDR3 is TGTGCCAGCAGTCCTTTGGACACCGGGGAGCTGTTTTTT.

V usage is TRBV9 and J usage is TRBJ1-2; TRBD1 aligns across 8 bases. Germline CDR1 is SGDLS and CDR2 is YYNGEE. This CDR3 region has 13 residues. The trim removed 3 bases at V and 6 bases at J, leaving 4 bases unmatched. CDR3 nucleotide sequence: TGTGCCAGCAGCGACCTGACAGGGGATGGCTACACCTTC. Its protein is CASSDLTGDGYTF.

The V gene is TRBV5-6, the J gene TRBJ1-5; no clear D. V lost 3 bases to trimming and J lost 3 bases, with 16 bases between them. This CDR3 spans 16 amino acids. The germline V gene has CDR1 SGHDT and CDR2 YYEEEE. The CDR3 here is CASSYQIYRDNQPQHF. The CDR3 DNA follows: TGTGCCAGCAGCTACCAAATATATAGAGACAATCAGCCCCAGCATTTT. Supplemented by reference TRBV5-6 and TRBJ1-5, the full variable domain reads DAGVTQSPTHLIKTRGQQVTLRCSPKSGHDTVSWYQQALGQGPQFIFQYYEEEERQRGNFPDRFSGHQFPNYSSELNVNALLLGDSALYLCASSYQIYRDNQPQHFGDGTRLSIL.

This rearrangement joins TRBV29-1 to TRBJ2-2; TRBD1 might be the D (5 bases). The CDR3 spans 12 residues. Germline CDR1 is SQVTM and CDR2 is ANQGSEA. V was clipped by 3 bases and J by 7 bases, with 9 bases between them. This CDR3 is CSVDVGVGELFF. The CDR3 DNA reads as TGCAGCGTTGATGTAGGGGTCGGGGAGCTGTTTTTT.